What follows describes a single TCR beta chain. Its antigen is unidentified. The J segment lost 8 bases and the V segment lost 4 bases, leaving 10 bases of the junction unmatched. The CDR3 covers 16 residues. Per the germline V gene, CDR1 is SNHLY and CDR2 is FYNNEI. The PCR used 60 Vbeta and 13 Jbeta primers. The table came from immunoSEQ multiplex PCR; TCRdb's copy has only in-frame clones and leaves some out. The sample yields about 190,000 clones, more than 75% seen once. These data belong to a study of cytomegalovirus exposure and HLA in healthy donors. At the level of the study: About 200 million T cells yielded around 120 million unique TCR beta sequences in earlier analysis. Study-wide points: With further analysis later on, most CMV-associated TCR beta chains appeared HLA-restricted.

Healthy people donating bone marrow made up the donors. Specimen: PBMCs. The TCR was taken from a woman between 50 and 59 years old in good health and CMV-seropositive. This sequence joins TRBV2 and TRBJ2-1, with 11 bases lining up with TRBD2. Here the CDR3 reads CASSVGVAGGFYEQFF. CDR3 DNA: TGTGCCAGCAGTGTAGGGGTAGCGGGGGGGTTCTATGAGCAGTTCTTC.